The 15 T cell receptor beta chains below come from one sample, sequenced in a study of blood T cell repertoires in COVID-19. Using immunoSEQ multiplex PCR, the repertoire was profiled, and TCRdb retains in-frame clones only, with some absent. The sample has about 210,000 clones, 70% to 90% seen once. Sequencing was done on a sample of peripheral blood. The origin of the receptors is a woman aged 80 or older with acute or convalescent COVID-19.

The gene calls are TRBV5-1 and TRBJ2-5, with 7 bases lining up with TRBD1. The CDR3 is 15 amino acids. With V trimmed by 4 bases and J by 5 bases, 11 bases remained unmatched. Germline assignment: CDR1 SGHRS and CDR2 YFSETQ. CDR3 amino acids: CASSRLTGVWETQYF. CDR3 DNA: TGCGCCAGCAGCCGCTTAACAGGGGTCTGGGAGACCCAGTACTTC.

The chain joins TRBV5-1 to TRBJ1-1; TRBD1 aligns across 8 bases. The CDR3 totals 16 residues. The V gene end was trimmed by 1 base and the J gene end by 4 bases; junction bases not matched to a gene: 9. Per the germline V gene, CDR1 is SGHRS and CDR2 is YFSETQ. CDR3 in DNA: TGCGCCAGCAGCTTGCGCATGACAGGGGAGGGCACTGAAGCTTTCTTT. This sequence encodes CASSLRMTGEGTEAFF. Combining the CDR3 with reference TRBV5-1 and TRBJ1-1 gives the whole variable domain KAGVTQTPRYLIKTRGQQVTLSCSPISGHRSVSWYQQTPGQGLQFLFEYFSETQRNKGNFPGRFSGRQFSNSRSEMNVSTLELGDSALYLCASSLRMTGEGTEAFFGQGTRLTVV.

The chain recombines TRBV9 with TRBJ1-1, with a weak D call TRBD1 (6 bases). This CDR3 has 18 residues. Trimming pared 0 bases from V and 0 bases from J, leaving 18 bases between. CDR1 SGDLS and CDR2 YYNGEE come from the germline V gene. The CDR3 loop reads CASSVGVAKGGVNTEAFF. In DNA, the CDR3 is TGTGCCAGCAGCGTAGGGGTAGCCAAAGGGGGGGTGAACACTGAAGCTTTCTTT.

The chain has TRBV5-1 and TRBJ1-2; D unresolved. Trimming pared 0 bases from V and 3 bases from J, leaving 21 bases between. Germline V CDR1 and CDR2: SGHRS, YFSETQ. There are 18 residues in the CDR3. This chain's CDR3 is CASSLEPPGRTSHYGYTF. The CDR3 DNA follows: TGCGCCAGCAGCTTGGAACCTCCTGGGCGAACTTCACACTATGGCTACACCTTC.

The chain employs TRBV28 and TRBJ2-7; D call uncertain. The CDR3 spans 13 residues. Trimming cost V 6 bases and J 2 bases, with 11 bases left between them. Germline CDR1 and CDR2: MDHEN and SYDVKM. The CDR3 reads CASRRPLTYEQYF. The DNA of the CDR3 is TGTGCCAGCAGGCGCCCCCTCACCTACGAGCAGTACTTC. The entire variable domain, with the rest obtained from reference TRBV28 and TRBJ2-7, is as follows: DVKVTQSSRYLVKRTGEKVFLECVQDMDHENMFWYRQDPGLGLRLIYFSYDVKMKEKGDIPEGYSVSREKKERFSLILESASTNQTSMYLCASRRPLTYEQYFGPGTRLTVT.

V gene TRBV2 combines with J gene TRBJ2-5, with 7 bases matching TRBD1. V lost 6 bases to trimming and J lost 5 bases; unmatched junction nucleotides: 9. The CDR3 is made up of 14 amino acids. From germline, CDR1 is SNHLY and CDR2 FYNNEI. In DNA, the CDR3 is TGTGCCAGCAGGGCAGACAGGGCCTCGGAGACCCAGTACTTC. Translation: CASRADRASETQYF.

The chain recombines TRBV28 with TRBJ1-2; 8 bases line up with TRBD1. Germline V gene lookup returns CDR1 MDHEN and CDR2 SYDVKM. The V gene end was trimmed by 2 bases and the J gene end by 4 bases; junction bases not matched to a gene: 3. The CDR3 contains 14 residues. The CDR3, as DNA: TGTGCCAGCAGTTTACCAACAGGGGGCTATGGCTACACCTTC. Translation gives CASSLPTGGYGYTF.

The rearrangement joins TRBV19 to TRBJ2-1, with D perhaps matching TRBD2 (6 bases). CDR3 length: 14 residues. The germline V gene has CDR1 LNHDA and CDR2 SQIVND (reference sequence). V was shortened by 9 bases and J by 7 bases, with 19 bases between the two germline ends. The CDR3 DNA is TGTGCCAGCTCCCATCCAAGGCGGGAAAATGAGCAGTTCTTC. Protein sequence: CASSHPRRENEQFF.

The gene calls are TRBV14 and TRBJ1-2; tentatively, D is TRBD1 (6 bases). CDR1 and CDR2 (germline): SGHDN, FVKESK. The CDR3 spans 15 residues. Trimming left V 4 bases short and J 2 bases short, with 14 bases between. The CDR3 spells CASSPPGTLNYGYTF. The CDR3 DNA sequence: TGTGCCAGCAGCCCTCCCGGGACACTGAACTATGGCTACACCTTC.

The gene calls are TRBV12-5 and TRBJ1-1; tentative D call: TRBD1 (5 bases). V lost 4 bases and J lost 10, with 13 bases in between. There are 12 residues in the CDR3. Germline values: CDR1 LGHNT, CDR2 FRNRAP. Written as DNA, the CDR3 is TGTGCTAGTGGTTCGTCGGGGGAATTAGCTTTCTTT. It codes for CASGSSGELAFF.

The V gene is TRBV6-5, the J gene TRBJ2-5; 11 nucleotides agree with TRBD2. Trimming took 2 bases from V and 5 from J; bases not matched to a gene: 7. The CDR3 sequence is 16 residues long. Germline CDR1 and CDR2: MNHEY and SVGAGI. CDR3 DNA sequence: TGTGCCAGCAGTTACCCGATAGCGGGAGGGAAGGAGACCCAGTACTTC. Its protein product is CASSYPIAGGKETQYF.

The chain joins TRBV19 to TRBJ1-3, with TRBD1 matching 7 bases. The germline V gene encodes CDR1 LNHDA and CDR2 SQIVND (reference sequence). The CDR3 loop spans 13 amino acids. The J segment lost 0 bases and the V segment lost 9 bases, leaving 2 bases of the junction unmatched. The CDR3 protein is CASSGGSGNTIYF. In nucleotides, the CDR3 is TGTGCCAGCTCAGGGGGCTCTGGAAACACCATATATTTT. The full variable domain, completed using reference TRBV19 and TRBJ1-3, is DGGITQSPKYLFRKEGQNVTLSCEQNLNHDAMYWYRQDPGQGLRLIYYSQIVNDFQKGDIAEGYSVSREKKESFPLTVTSAQKNPTAFYLCASSGGSGNTIYFGEGSWLTVV.

This chain links TRBV6-5 with TRBJ1-2; 8 positions match TRBD1. J lost 4 bases, V lost 6 bases, and 4 bases had no gene match. The CDR3 is 13 amino acids. The germline CDR1 and CDR2 sequences are MNHEY and SVGAGI. The CDR3 is CASRSDRAYGYTF. The DNA for the CDR3 is TGTGCCAGCAGATCGGACAGGGCCTATGGCTACACCTTC.

The rearrangement links TRBV28 to TRBJ1-5; D is ambiguous. This CDR3 region has 16 residues. Germline values: CDR1 MDHEN, CDR2 SYDVKM. V was cut by 2 bases and J by 0 bases, with 11 bases left in between. In DNA form, the CDR3 reads TGTGCCAGCAGTTTAGCGACATATTATAGCAATCAGCCCCAGCATTTT. This translates into CASSLATYYSNQPQHF.

The chain is built from TRBV29-1 and TRBJ1-2; 10 nucleotides match TRBD1. CDR1 is SQVTM, CDR2 ANQGSEA, per germline. The CDR3 is made up of 13 amino acids. J gave up 9 bases and V 7 bases, and 11 bases lay outside the gene matches. This chain's CDR3 is CSAGGGTGDSYTF. For the CDR3, the DNA is TGCAGCGCCGGAGGTGGGACAGGGGACAGCTACACCTTC.